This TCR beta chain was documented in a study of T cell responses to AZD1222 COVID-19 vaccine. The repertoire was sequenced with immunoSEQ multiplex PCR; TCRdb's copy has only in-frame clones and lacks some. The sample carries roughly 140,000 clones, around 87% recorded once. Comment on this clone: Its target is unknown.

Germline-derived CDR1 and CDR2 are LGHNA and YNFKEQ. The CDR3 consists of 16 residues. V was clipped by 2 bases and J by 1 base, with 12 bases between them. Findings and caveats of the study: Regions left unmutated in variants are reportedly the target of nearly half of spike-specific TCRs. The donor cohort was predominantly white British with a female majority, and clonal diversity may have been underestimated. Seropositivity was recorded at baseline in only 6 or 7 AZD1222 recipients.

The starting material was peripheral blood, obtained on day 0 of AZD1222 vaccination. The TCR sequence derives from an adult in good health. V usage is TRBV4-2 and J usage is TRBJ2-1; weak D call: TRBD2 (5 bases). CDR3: CASSQTSDLSYNEQFF. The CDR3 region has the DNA TGTGCCAGCAGCCAAACCTCGGACTTATCCTACAATGAGCAGTTCTTC.